The 5 T cell receptor beta chains below were found in one sample sequenced in a study of T cells in localized non-small cell lung cancer. Produced via immunoSEQ multiplex PCR; TCRdb's table is partial and in-frame only. Here the sample spans over 50,000 clones, 85% to 90% being singletons. The sample in question was peripheral blood, obtained before any cancer treatment. The receptors originated from a woman aged 40 to 75 with stage I lung adenocarcinoma.

V gene TRBV7-3 combines with J gene TRBJ2-5; 11 bases match TRBD1. Germline CDR1 and CDR2: SGHTA and FQGTGA. CDR3 size: 15 residues. V lost 5 bases and J lost 4; bases outside the gene matches: 6. As DNA, the CDR3 is TGTGCCAGCAGCCTCCAGGGGACAGGGGGAGAGACCCAGTACTTC. This sequence encodes CASSLQGTGGETQYF.

This clone was found a few times. This chain uses TRBV5-1 with TRBJ2-1; possible D gene TRBD2, 9 bases. V was cut by 6 bases and J by 11 bases, with 45 bases left in between. Per germline, CDR1 SGHRS and CDR2 YFSETQ. The length of the CDR3 is 22 residues. The CDR3 here is CASNFPNRDRPSWGGRARKQFF. CDR3 in DNA: TGCGCCAGCAACTTCCCCAACCGGGACAGGCCGTCGTGGGGCGGGAGGGCCAGGAAGCAGTTCTTC.

This chain links TRBV19 with TRBJ2-3; D is ambiguous. V dropped 3 bases and J dropped 7 bases, with 14 bases sitting between them. CDR3 length: 14 residues. Germline loops: CDR1 LNHDA, CDR2 SQIVND (reference sequence). The DNA for the CDR3 is TGTGCCAGTAGTATGGGTCCAGTCTTAAATACGCAGTATTTT. Translated: CASSMGPVLNTQYF.

This sequence joins TRBV7-2 and TRBJ1-5; D is possibly TRBD1 (5 bases). Trimming left V 5 bases short and J 2 bases short, with 10 bases between. Per the germline V gene, CDR1 is SGHTA and CDR2 is FQGNSA. The CDR3 is made up of 14 amino acids. DNA for the CDR3: TGTGCCAGCAGCCGAATGGGGGGCAATCAGCCCCAGCATTTT. Translating it yields CASSRMGGNQPQHF.

The V gene is TRBV25-1, the J gene TRBJ2-4, with D uncertain. The CDR3 runs to 16 residues. Per the germline V gene, CDR1 is MGHDK and CDR2 is SYGVNS. Trimming took 7 bases from V and 0 from J, leaving 16 bases between them. In DNA, the CDR3 is TGTGCCAGCACCACCATTTTACAGATAGCCAAAAACATTCAGTACTTC. Its translation is CASTTILQIAKNIQYF.